This T cell receptor (beta chain) came from a study of cytomegalovirus exposure and HLA in healthy donors. The PCR was carried out with 60 Vbeta primers and 13 Jbeta primers. Sequencing used immunoSEQ multiplex PCR; TCRdb keeps in-frame clones, though not all of them. Among about 130,000 clones listed, roughly four fifths were seen once. This CDR3 has 15 amino acids. The germline V gene has CDR1 SNHLY and CDR2 FYNNEI. V gave up 7 bases and J gave up 1 base; unmatched junction bases: 9. Material: PBMCs. The chain joins TRBV2 to TRBJ1-1; 7 nucleotides align to TRBD1. The receptor comes from a woman between 45 and 60 years old in good health and CMV-seropositive. In DNA form, the CDR3 reads TGTGCCAGCAATTTGGAAGGGACAGAGAACACTGAAGCTTTCTTT. As protein: CASNLEGTENTEAFF.